The clone carrying this T cell receptor (beta chain) was picked up one time. Its specificity is unknown. V was trimmed by 3 bases and J by 3 bases, leaving 12 bases between them. CDR3 length: 14 residues. Amplification of TCR beta CDR3 regions used RNA as the template. The primer set for the first-round RT-PCR of the TCR CDR3 was HTBI. TCRdb processed the multiplex PCR reads anew with MiXCR; each CDR3 protein has one entry. The profile shows 600,000 or so distinct CDR3 sequences, 15% to 20% of them singletons. In making diagnoses, clinical symptoms, serum thyroxine and TRAb, thyroid ultrasound and orbital computed tomography were all used. The data derive from a study of T cells in Graves' hyperthyroidism and ophthalmopathy. Overall study: Pretreatment peripheral blood was obtained at initial diagnosis. Overall study findings and caveats: Ophthalmopathy onset followed model prediction by a median about 6.9 months.

J is TRBJ2-7 and V is TRBV12-3 or TRBV12-4; D is possibly TRBD1 (6 bases). The sequenced sample consisted of blood. The TCR originated in a woman younger than 45 with Graves' hyperthyroidism. CDR3 coding DNA: TGTGCCAGCAGTTTCAGCGGACAGTACTACGAGCAGTACTTC. The encoded protein is CASSFSGQYYEQYF.